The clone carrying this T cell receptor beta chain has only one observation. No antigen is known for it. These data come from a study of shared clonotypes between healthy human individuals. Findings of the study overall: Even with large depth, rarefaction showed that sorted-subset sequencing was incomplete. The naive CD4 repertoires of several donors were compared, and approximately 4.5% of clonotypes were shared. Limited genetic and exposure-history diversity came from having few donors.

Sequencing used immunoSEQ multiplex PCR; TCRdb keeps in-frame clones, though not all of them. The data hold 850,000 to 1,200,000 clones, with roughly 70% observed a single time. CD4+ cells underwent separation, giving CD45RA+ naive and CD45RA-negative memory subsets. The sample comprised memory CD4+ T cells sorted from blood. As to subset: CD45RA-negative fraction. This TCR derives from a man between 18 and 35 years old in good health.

Written as DNA, the CDR3 is TGTGCCAGCAGCAAGCGACAGGGTACCTTC. It is translated as CASSKRQGTF. V gene TRBV21-1 combines with J gene TRBJ2-7; no DNA check was done on the table's D call, TRBD1. TRBV21-1 is shown as a pseudogene. The CDR3 is 10 residues long.